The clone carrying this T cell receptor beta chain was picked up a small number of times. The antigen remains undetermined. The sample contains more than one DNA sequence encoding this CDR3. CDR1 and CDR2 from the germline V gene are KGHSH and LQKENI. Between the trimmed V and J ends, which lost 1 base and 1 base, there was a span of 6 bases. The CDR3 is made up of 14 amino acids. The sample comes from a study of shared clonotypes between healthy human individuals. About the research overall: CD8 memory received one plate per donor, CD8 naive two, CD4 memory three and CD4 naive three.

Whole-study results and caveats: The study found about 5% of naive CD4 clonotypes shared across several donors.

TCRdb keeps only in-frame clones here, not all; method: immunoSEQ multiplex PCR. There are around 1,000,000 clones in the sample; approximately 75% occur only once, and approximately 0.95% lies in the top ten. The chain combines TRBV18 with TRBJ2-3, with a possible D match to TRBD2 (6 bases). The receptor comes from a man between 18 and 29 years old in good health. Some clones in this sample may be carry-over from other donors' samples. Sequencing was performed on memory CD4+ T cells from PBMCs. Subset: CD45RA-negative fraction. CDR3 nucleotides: TGTGCCAGCTCACCACGGAGGGGCACAGATACGCAGTATTTT. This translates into CASSPRRGTDTQYF.